A selection of T cell receptor beta chains follows, all from one sample in a study of T cell changes during pregnancy in multiple sclerosis. Produced via immunoSEQ multiplex PCR; TCRdb's table is partial and in-frame only. The sample carries around 62,000 clones, roughly 93% recorded once. This material consisted of CD8+ T cells from peripheral blood mononuclear cells, taken in the second trimester of pregnancy. The receptors stem from a female donor with multiple sclerosis, enrolled in a pregnancy study. CDR3s include the opening cysteine and the closing phenylalanine or tryptophan. The D gene is left open where the match is weak. Size is stated for part of the rows, as once, few or many counts, or as a class when the clone is expanded.

j_call v_call d_call clone_size cdr3_nt cdr3_aa
TRBJ2-5 TRBV7-8 - - TGTGCCAGCAGCCTTCCCCAGGGACTTATTGGGGAGACCCAGTACTTC CASSLPQGLIGETQYF
TRBJ2-4 TRBV27 TRBD2 - TGTGCCAGCAGCCCACGGGACTATTCAAAAAACATTCAGTACTTC CASSPRDYSKNIQYF
TRBJ2-2 TRBV28 - - TGTGCCAGCAGTTTAGGTACAACGAACACCGGGGAGCTGTTTTTT CASSLGTTNTGELFF
TRBJ2-7 TRBV7-6 TRBD1 - TGTGCCAGCAGCTTAGAAGGGACAGGGTCCTACGAGCAGTACTTC CASSLEGTGSYEQYF
TRBJ2-2 TRBV27 - - TGTGCCAGCAGTTTACGGAGTTTTGGCGGGGAGCTGTTTTTT CASSLRSFGGELFF
TRBJ2-7 TRBV5-1 TRBD1 - TGCGCCAGCAGCTTATCCGGGACAGGTCCCTCCTACGAGCAGTACTTC CASSLSGTGPSYEQYF
TRBJ1-4 TRBV9 TRBD1 few TGTGCCAGCAGCGTAGATACAGGGGTGGTGGAAAAACTGTTTTTT CASSVDTGVVEKLFF
TRBJ2-7 TRBV14 - once TGTGCCAGCAGCCAAGATAACAGGGTGGGGATCTACGAGCAGTACTTC CASSQDNRVGIYEQYF
TRBJ1-1 TRBV6-1 - - TGTGCCAGCACCCAGGAGGCAGTCAACACTGAAGCTTTCTTT CASTQEAVNTEAFF
TRBJ1-4 TRBV19 TRBD1 - TGTGCCAGTAGTGTGTGGACAGGGGGTCTTGCAACTAATGAAAAACTGTTTTTT CASSVWTGGLATNEKLFF
TRBJ2-1 TRBV18 TRBD2 - TGTGCCAGCTCACCCCGGACTAGCGGGAGTCTTCTCAATGAGCAGTTCTTC CASSPRTSGSLLNEQFF
TRBJ2-2 TRBV9 - - TGTGCCAGCAGCGTAGAAGGTGCGGTCACCGGGGAGCTGTTTTTT CASSVEGAVTGELFF
TRBJ2-7 TRBV25-1 TRBD1 once TGTGCCAGCAGTGAATTAGGGGGCCCCGAGCAGTACTTC CASSELGGPEQYF
TRBJ2-1 TRBV6-5 TRBD2 - TGTGCCAGCAGTGGAAGCGGGAGTTCCTACAATGAGCAGTTCTTC CASSGSGSSYNEQFF
TRBJ2-1 TRBV2 TRBD2 - TGTGCCAGCAGTGAATATGGCGGGGGGGCCGGGGAGCAGTTCTTC CASSEYGGGAGEQFF
TRBJ2-1 TRBV9 TRBD2 - TGTGCCAGCAGCGTAAGGACTAGCGACGATGAGCAGTTCTTC CASSVRTSDDEQFF
TRBJ2-7 TRBV11-2 TRBD2 - TGTGCCAGCAGCCCGACTAGCGGGAGTTCCTACGAGCAGTACTTC CASSPTSGSSYEQYF
TRBJ2-1 TRBV7-9 - - TGTGCCAGCTTGGTCCAACAGGGCGCCTACAATGAGCAGTTCTTC CASLVQQGAYNEQFF
TRBJ1-2 TRBV2 - - TGTGCCAGGCGAGGTTCGGGTGGCTACACCTTC CARRGSGGYTF
TRBJ1-1 TRBV7-9 TRBD1 - TGTGCCAGCAGCTTTGGACAGGGGGAGTACACTGAAGCTTTCTTT CASSFGQGEYTEAFF
TRBJ2-5 TRBV27 TRBD2 - TGTGCCAGCAAAATAGCGGGGGGGCCCGGAGAGACCCAGTACTTC CASKIAGGPGETQYF
TRBJ2-3 TRBV7-2 - - TGTGCCAGCAGCCCTCCGGGTACGCAGTATTTT CASSPPGTQYF
TRBJ2-1 TRBV18 TRBD1 - TGTGCCAGCTCAAACTCACAGGGGAATGGGCAGTTCTTC CASSNSQGNGQFF
TRBJ2-7 TRBV7-7 TRBD1 once TGTGCCAGCAGCCGACAGGGTGGCGAGCAGTACTTC CASSRQGGEQYF
TRBJ1-1 TRBV27 - - TGTGCCAGCAGTATCGCAGGGATTGTGAACACTGAAGCTTTCTTT CASSIAGIVNTEAFF
TRBJ2-3 TRBV7-9 TRBD2 - TGTGCCAGCAGCCCCCCTAGCGGGGGTAGCACAGATACGCAGTATTTT CASSPPSGGSTDTQYF
TRBJ2-1 TRBV5-1 TRBD1 - TGCGCCAGCAGCCCGGGGACAGGGGATGGCAATGAGCAGTTCTTC CASSPGTGDGNEQFF